In this sample, the clone carrying this T cell receptor (beta chain) turned up once. What it recognizes is unknown. The CDR3 extends over 14 amino acids. The V and J ends lost 0 bases and 10 bases respectively, with 16 bases between them. CDR1 and CDR2 from the germline V gene are SQVTM and ANQGSEA. The data belong to a study of long-term antiretroviral therapy in people with HIV. General study findings and limits: Drawn between about 2004 and 2017, the blood was possibly obtained under older ART regimens. Repertoires looked antigen-experienced, with only a slight naive shift after ART.

The immunoSEQ assay was v3.0, run at survey level. The method was immunoSEQ multiplex PCR; TCRdb's version includes in-frame clones alone and lacks a portion of them. This sample carries tens of thousands of clones, 97% of them seen once, and the ten largest clones take less than 3.5%. Clinicians in the United States treated all participants with HIV. This TCR derives from a man aged 25 to 40 with HIV. The chain carries TRBV29-1 and TRBJ2-1; D might be TRBD1 (5 bases). The sequencing used unsorted PBMCs, collected 6.9 years after starting antiretroviral therapy. CDR3 region: CSVEENRGGREQFF. CDR3 sequence (DNA): TGCAGCGTTGAAGAAAATAGGGGCGGACGGGAGCAGTTCTTC.